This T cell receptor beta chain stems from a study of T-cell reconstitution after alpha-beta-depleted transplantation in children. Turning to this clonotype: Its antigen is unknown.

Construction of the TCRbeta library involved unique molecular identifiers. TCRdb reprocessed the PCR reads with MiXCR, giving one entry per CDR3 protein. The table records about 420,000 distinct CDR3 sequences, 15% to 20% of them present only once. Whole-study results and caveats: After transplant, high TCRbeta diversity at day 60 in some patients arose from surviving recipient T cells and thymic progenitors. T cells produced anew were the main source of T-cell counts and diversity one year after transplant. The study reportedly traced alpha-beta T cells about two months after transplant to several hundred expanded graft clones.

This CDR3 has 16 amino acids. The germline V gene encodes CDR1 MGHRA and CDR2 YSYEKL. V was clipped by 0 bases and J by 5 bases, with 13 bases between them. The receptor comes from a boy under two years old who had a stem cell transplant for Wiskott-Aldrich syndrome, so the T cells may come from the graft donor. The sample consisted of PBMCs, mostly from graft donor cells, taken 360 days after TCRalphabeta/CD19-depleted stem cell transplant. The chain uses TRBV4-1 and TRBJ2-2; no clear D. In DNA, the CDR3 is TGCGCCAGCAGCCAAGAAGGCACTATATGGACCGGGGAGCTGTTTTTT. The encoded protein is CASSQEGTIWTGELFF.